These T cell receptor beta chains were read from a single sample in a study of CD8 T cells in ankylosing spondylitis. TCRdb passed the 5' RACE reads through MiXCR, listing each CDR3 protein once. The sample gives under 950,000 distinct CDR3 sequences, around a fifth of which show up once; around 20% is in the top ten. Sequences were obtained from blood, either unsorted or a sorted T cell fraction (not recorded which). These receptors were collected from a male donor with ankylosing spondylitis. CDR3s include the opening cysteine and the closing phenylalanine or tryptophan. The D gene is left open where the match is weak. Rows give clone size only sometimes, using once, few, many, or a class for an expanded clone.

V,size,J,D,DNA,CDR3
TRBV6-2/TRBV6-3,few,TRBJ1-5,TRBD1,TGTGCCAGCAGTCCCGACAGGGCGGGTCAGCCCCAGCATTTT,CASSPDRAGQPQHF
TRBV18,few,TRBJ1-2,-,TGTGCCAGCTCATGGGACGCTGTCAACTATGGCTACACCTTC,CASSWDAVNYGYTF
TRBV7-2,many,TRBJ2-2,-,TGTGCCAGCAGCCCCCATGGCTACGGCGGGGAGCTGTTTTTT,CASSPHGYGGELFF
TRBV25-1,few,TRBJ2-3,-,TGTGCCAGCAGTGAATCCGGAACCACAGATACGCAGTATTTT,CASSESGTTDTQYF
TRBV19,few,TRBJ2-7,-,TGTGCCAGTAGTGCCAACCAGGGGTTCATGGACGAGCAGTACTTC,CASSANQGFMDEQYF
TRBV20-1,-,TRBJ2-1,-,TGCAGTGCTAGCCGGGAGAGCTCCTACAATGAGCAGTTCTTC,CSASRESSYNEQFF
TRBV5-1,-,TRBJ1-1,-,TGCGCCAGCAGCCCTGGGGGAGGGGCGGGGGCTGAAGCTTTCTTT,CASSPGGGAGAEAFF
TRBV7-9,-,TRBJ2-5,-,TGTGCCAGCAGCCCCCATGAGAGTGGTGAGACCCAGTACTTC,CASSPHESGETQYF
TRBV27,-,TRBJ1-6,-,TGTGCCAGCAGTTCGTTTAGGGCGGGTTCACCCCTCCACTTT,CASSSFRAGSPLHF
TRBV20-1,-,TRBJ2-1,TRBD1,TGCAGTGCTAGTCAGGACAGGGGGGTCGGGGATGAGCAGTTCTTC,CSASQDRGVGDEQFF
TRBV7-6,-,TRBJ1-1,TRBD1,TGTGCCAGCAGCTCCGAGACAGGGTCGGGCACTGAAGCTTTCTTT,CASSSETGSGTEAFF
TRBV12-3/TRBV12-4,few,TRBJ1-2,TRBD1,TGTGCCAGCAGTTCGGGACAGGCAATATCACCCGACTATGGCTACACCTTC,CASSSGQAISPDYGYTF
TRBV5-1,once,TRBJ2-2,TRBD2,TGCGCCAGCAGCTTTCTAGCGGGGAGCACCGGGGAGCTGTTTTTT,CASSFLAGSTGELFF
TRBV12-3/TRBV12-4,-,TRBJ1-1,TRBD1,TGTGCCAGCACCAGGACAGGGGAACTCACTGAAGCTTTCTTT,CASTRTGELTEAFF
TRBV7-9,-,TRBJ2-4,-,TGTGCCAGCAGCTTAGAAACGGGGGGCTCGACCAAAAACATTCAGTACTTC,CASSLETGGSTKNIQYF
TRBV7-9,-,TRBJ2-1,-,TGTGCCAGCAGCTCCCAAGGGGGCTACAATGAGCAGTTCTTC,CASSSQGGYNEQFF
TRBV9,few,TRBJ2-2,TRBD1,TGTGCCAGCAGCGGGCCCGAGGGGGCGATTACCGGGGAGCTGTTTTTT,CASSGPEGAITGELFF
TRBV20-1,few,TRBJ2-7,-,TGCAGTGCAAGAGATCCACTTAGGGTCTCCTACGAGCAGTACTTC,CSARDPLRVSYEQYF
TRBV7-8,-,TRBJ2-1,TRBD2,TGTGCCAGCGTGGGGACTAGCGGCTACAATGAGCAGTTCTTC,CASVGTSGYNEQFF
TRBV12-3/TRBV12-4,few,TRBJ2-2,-,TGTGCCAGAGGCAATAAAAACACCGGGGAGCTGTTTTTT,CARGNKNTGELFF
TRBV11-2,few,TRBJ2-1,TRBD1,TGTGCCAGCAGCCGAACCCCCGGGACAGGGACCCCCAGCAATGAGCAGTTCTTC,CASSRTPGTGTPSNEQFF
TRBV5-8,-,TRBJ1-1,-,TGTGCCAGCAATACCCTGCGAGGCGCTGAAGCTTTCTTT,CASNTLRGAEAFF
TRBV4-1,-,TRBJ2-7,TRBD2,TGCGCCAGCAGCCAAGGGAAGGGACTAGCGGGAGGGGAGAACTACGAGCAGTACTTC,CASSQGKGLAGGENYEQYF
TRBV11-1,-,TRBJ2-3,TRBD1,TGTGCCAGCAGCCCCGCCACAGGGGTGGTGAGGACACCAGATACGCAGTATTTT,CASSPATGVVRTPDTQYF
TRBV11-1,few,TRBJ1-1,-,TGTGCCAGCAGCTTGTTGGACAGAAACACTGAAGCTTTCTTT,CASSLLDRNTEAFF
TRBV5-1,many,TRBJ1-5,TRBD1,TGCGCCAGCAGCCCGGGACAGGGACCCAATCAGCCCCAGCATTTT,CASSPGQGPNQPQHF
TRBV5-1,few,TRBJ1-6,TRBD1,TGCGCCAGCAGCCCAGACAGGGGGAATTCACCCCTCCACTTT,CASSPDRGNSPLHF